This TCR beta chain came from a study of blood T cell repertoires in COVID-19. CDR1 and CDR2 from the germline V gene are SGDLS and YYNGEE. V dropped 3 bases and J dropped 6; count of bases not matched to a gene: 6. The CDR3 contains 15 residues. Repertoires were generated with immunoSEQ multiplex PCR, while TCRdb's copy carries only in-frame clones and drops some. The sample holds 150,000 to 200,000 clones; around four fifths are singletons and the top ten take 10% to 15%. The receptor comes from a man between 65 and 79 years old who had recovered from COVID-19. J is TRBJ2-2 and V is TRBV9, with TRBD1 matching over 9 bases. The sequenced sample consisted of peripheral blood. The chain's CDR3 is CASSAGTGTAGELFF. The CDR3 DNA is TGTGCCAGCAGCGCCGGGACAGGGACGGCCGGGGAGCTGTTTTTT. The whole variable domain, filled in from reference TRBV9 and TRBJ2-2, reads DSGVTQTPKHLITATGQRVTLRCSPRSGDLSVYWYQQSLDQGLQFLIQYYNGEERAKGNILERFSAQQFPDLHSELNLSSLELGDSALYFCASSAGTGTAGELFFGEGSRLTVL.